The 28 T cell receptor beta chains in this list originate from one sample, sequenced in a study of post-analysis software for immune sequencing data. For these TCRs, the target antigens are not known. cDNA libraries of TCR beta carried unique molecular identifiers. TCRdb redid the calling of the PCR reads with MiXCR, one entry per CDR3 protein. Of 150,000 to 200,000 distinct CDR3 sequences in the sample, approximately 30% are singletons; the top ten hold approximately 1.5%. Findings and limits, study-wide: A few TRBV segments appeared more often in patients than in controls, and TRBV5-6, TRBV5-1 and TRBV20-1 were among these.

The specimen was blood. Receptors were obtained from a girl between 10 and 17 years old with multiple sclerosis.

The chain joins TRBV7-2 to TRBJ1-5, with D perhaps TRBD1 (6 bases). The CDR3 loop spans 13 amino acids. Trimming stripped 9 bases from V and 1 base from J, with 10 bases between. Germline assignment: CDR1 SGHTA and CDR2 FQGNSA. The CDR3: CASSTGSNQPQHF. CDR3 nucleotides: TGTGCCAGTTCGACAGGAAGCAATCAGCCCCAGCATTTT.

The chain uses TRBV19 and TRBJ1-1; D might be TRBD1 (6 bases). CDR1 and CDR2 from the germline V gene are LNHDA and SQIVND (reference sequence). Trimming pared 7 bases from V and 1 base from J, leaving 10 bases between. This CDR3 has 13 amino acids. This chain's CDR3 is CASKPGENTEAFF. The CDR3 DNA is TGTGCCAGTAAGCCAGGGGAGAACACTGAAGCTTTCTTT. Together with reference TRBV19 and TRBJ1-1, the CDR3 gives the full variable domain: DGGITQSPKYLFRKEGQNVTLSCEQNLNHDAMYWYRQDPGQGLRLIYYSQIVNDFQKGDIAEGYSVSREKKESFPLTVTSAQKNPTAFYLCASKPGENTEAFFGQGTRLTVV.

V is TRBV28 and J is TRBJ2-1; 10 positions agree with TRBD2. CDR1 is MDHEN, CDR2 SYDVKM, per germline. The CDR3 spans 16 residues. J gave up 5 bases and V 2 bases, and 6 bases lay outside the gene matches. CDR3: CASSLLGLAANNEQFF. DNA for the CDR3: TGTGCCAGCAGTTTACTTGGACTAGCGGCTAACAATGAGCAGTTCTTC. Based on the CDR3 plus reference TRBV28 and TRBJ2-1, the full variable domain is DVKVTQSSRYLVKRTGEKVFLECVQDMDHENMFWYRQDPGLGLRLIYFSYDVKMKEKGDIPEGYSVSREKKERFSLILESASTNQTSMYLCASSLLGLAANNEQFFGPGTRLTVL.

The gene calls are TRBV6-5 and TRBJ2-5; 10 nucleotides match TRBD2. The J call may be wrong; the DNA end is better matched by TRBJ2-7. Germline V gene data show CDR1 as MNHEY and CDR2 as SVGAGI. The CDR3 is made up of 15 amino acids. CDR3 sequence (DNA): TGTGCCAGCAGTCCCGGACTAGCGGAGGGATACGAGCAGTACTTC. Amino acids: CASSPGLAEGYEQYF.

On this clonotype: Possible read error: a much larger clone is one base away. The CDR3 loop reads CASSRDQVDQPQHF. DNA for the CDR3: TGTGCCAGCAGCCGAGATCAGGTAGATCAGCCCCAGCATTTT. The chain recombines TRBV3-1 with TRBJ1-5; D gene unclear. The V and J ends lost 4 bases and 5 bases respectively, with 12 bases between them. The CDR3 totals 14 residues. Germline CDR1 reads LGHDT; CDR2 reads YNNKEL (reference sequence).

This clonotype has ten or more counts. The genes are TRBV27 and TRBJ2-1; 12 positions agree with TRBD2. CDR3 size: 14 residues. From germline, CDR1 is MNHEY and CDR2 SMNVEV (reference sequence). Trimming removed 8 bases from V and 8 bases from J; junction bases left unmatched: 7. DNA for the CDR3: TGTGCCAGCCTGACTAGCGGGAGTGGGTATGAGCAGTTCTTC. Its translation: CASLTSGSGYEQFF.

This clonotype was counted ten times or more. The chain employs TRBV27 and TRBJ2-1, with D unresolved. The CDR3 sequence is 17 residues long. Trimming cost V 6 bases and J 7 bases, with 25 bases left between them. Germline-derived CDR1 and CDR2 are MNHEY and SMNVEV (reference sequence). CDR3: CASSPPGWRRFRNEQFF. CDR3 sequence (DNA): TGTGCCAGCAGCCCGCCAGGTTGGCGGCGGTTCAGGAATGAGCAGTTCTTC.

This clonotype was seen only a few times. CDR3 loop: CASSLGRGGENIQYF. Written as DNA, the CDR3 is TGTGCCAGCAGCCTAGGGAGGGGGGGAGAAAACATTCAGTACTTC. The chain uses TRBV7-9 and TRBJ2-4, with a weak D call TRBD2 (7 bases). Per the germline V gene, CDR1 is SEHNR and CDR2 is FQNEAQ (reference sequence). The CDR3 has 15 residues. V dropped 5 bases and J dropped 5 bases, with 16 bases sitting between them.

This clonotype was counted ten times or more. The V gene is TRBV12-3 or TRBV12-4, the J gene TRBJ2-1; TRBD2 aligns across 7 bases. The CDR3 is 12 amino acids. V was pared by 4 bases and J by 8 bases, with 2 bases of the junction left unmatched. CDR3 coding DNA: TGTGCCAGCAGTTGGGGGGGACATGAGCAGTTCTTC. Amino acid sequence: CASSWGGHEQFF.

On this clonotype: A much larger clone differs by one base, so this may be a read error. The rearrangement uses TRBV4-1 and TRBJ2-7; tentatively, D is TRBD2 (5 bases). The germline V and J ends were trimmed by 1 base and 7 bases, with 8 bases remaining between them. Germline V gene sequence: CDR1 MGHRA, CDR2 YSYEKL. This CDR3 spans 12 amino acids. CDR3 DNA sequence: TGCGCCAGCAGCCAAGTCGGGAATGAGCAGTACTTC. This sequence encodes CASSQVGNEQYF.

The genes are TRBV20-1 and TRBJ2-7; tentatively, D is TRBD1 (5 bases). Germline V lookup: CDR1 DFQATT, CDR2 SNEGSKA (reference sequence). Trimming took 1 base from V and 2 from J, leaving 9 bases between them. The length of the CDR3 is 13 residues. CDR3 sequence reads: CSARAQAPYEQYF. The CDR3 DNA follows: TGCAGTGCTAGAGCACAGGCCCCCTACGAGCAGTACTTC.

Comment on this clonotype: At one boundary the junction diverges from the germline segment, which might be a read error. The chain recombines TRBV7-7 with TRBJ1-2, with D unclear. The CDR3 sequence is 18 residues long. Germline lookup yields CDR1 SSHAT and CDR2 FNYEAQ (reference sequence). The CDR3 DNA reads TGTGCTAGCAGCCAGATTATCCCCAGGATTATCTCCTCGGGGGGCTACACCTTC. It codes for CASSQIIPRIISSGGYTF.

The chain links TRBV6-5 to TRBJ1-2; no clear D. This CDR3 comprises 16 residues. V lost 0 bases and J 6 bases, leaving 17 bases between the germline ends. CDR1 and CDR2 (germline): MNHEY, SVGAGI. The CDR3 sequence is CASSYSSDWQNHGYTF. CDR3 nucleotide sequence: TGTGCCAGCAGTTACTCGAGCGATTGGCAGAACCATGGCTACACCTTC.

Many counts were recorded for this clonotype. The chain links TRBV20-1 to TRBJ2-4; 7 bases align to TRBD2. The germline V gene has CDR1 DFQATT and CDR2 SNEGSKA (reference sequence). V shed 4 bases and J 1 base; nucleotides not matched to a gene: 7. This CDR3 contains 15 residues. The CDR3 DNA follows: TGCAGTGCTATCCCGACTAGCTCGGCCAAAAACATTCAGTACTTC. Translated: CSAIPTSSAKNIQYF.

This clonotype was seen at least ten times. The chain combines TRBV6-6 with TRBJ1-5; possible D gene TRBD1, 5 bases. The CDR3 sequence is 14 residues long. Trimming pared 5 bases from V and 6 bases from J, leaving 14 bases between. Germline V gene sequence: CDR1 MNHNY, CDR2 SVGAGI (reference sequence). CDR3: CASSPPRGLQPQHF. DNA for the CDR3: TGTGCCAGCAGTCCGCCGCGGGGACTTCAGCCCCAGCATTTT.

In the case of this clonotype: This sequence may be a read error, since a much larger clone differs from it by one base. V and J are TRBV12-3 or TRBV12-4 and TRBJ2-1, with D possibly TRBD2 on 5 matching bases. This CDR3 contains 14 residues. The CDR3 reads CASRTTLENNERFF. The CDR3 coding sequence is TGTGCCAGCAGGACAACACTAGAGAACAATGAGCGGTTCTTC.

The V call is TRBV9, the J call TRBJ2-4; perhaps TRBD2 as D (6 bases). Germline V CDR1 and CDR2: SGDLS, YYNGEE. Trimming took 2 bases from V and 3 from J, leaving 9 bases between them. CDR3 length: 14 amino acids. CDR3 amino acids: CASSVLADKNIQYF. In DNA, the CDR3 is TGTGCCAGCAGCGTTTTAGCGGACAAAAACATTCAGTACTTC.

This clonotype came up once. A much larger clonotype is one base distant, so this may be a read error. The chain combines TRBV15 with TRBJ2-3; D perhaps matches TRBD1 (5 bases). The CDR3 covers 12 residues. V was cut by 8 bases and J by 7 bases, with 13 bases left in between. Germline values: CDR1 LNHNV, CDR2 YYDKDF (reference sequence). This chain's CDR3 is CATGQGRHTQYF. The DNA for the CDR3 is TGTGCCACCGGCCAGGGTAGGCATACGCAGTATTTT.

This clonotype was seen repeatedly, ten times or more. V is TRBV4-1 and J is TRBJ2-6; D remains unclear. CDR1 MGHRA and CDR2 YSYEKL come from the germline V gene. The V end was cut by 1 base, the J end by 2 bases, with 9 bases between. The CDR3 extends over 16 amino acids. In nucleotides, the CDR3 is TGCGCCAGCAGCCAAGGGCCCGGCGCTGGGGCCAACGTCCTGACTTTC. Protein: CASSQGPGAGANVLTF.

The chain combines TRBV14 with TRBJ1-1; D is uncertain. Germline CDR1 SGHDN, CDR2 FVKESK. This CDR3 is 13 amino acids long. V lost 0 bases and J lost 4, with 6 bases in between. The CDR3 region is CASSQDLRTEAFF. CDR3 DNA sequence: TGTGCCAGCAGCCAAGATTTGCGCACTGAAGCTTTCTTT.

In this sample, this clonotype turned up a few times. The chain links TRBV4-1 to TRBJ2-7, with D perhaps matching TRBD2 (6 bases). The CDR3 is 18 amino acids. Germline V gene sequence: CDR1 MGHRA, CDR2 YSYEKL. The V end was cut by 1 base, the J end by 5 bases, with 24 bases between. CDR3 in amino acids: CASSQVAGTASWGDEQYF. The CDR3 coding sequence is TGCGCCAGCAGCCAAGTGGCAGGTACGGCTAGCTGGGGGGACGAGCAGTACTTC.

This clonotype was recorded many times. The chain carries TRBV20-1 and TRBJ2-3; 10 bases fit TRBD2. CDR1 is DFQATT and CDR2 is SNEGSKA in the germline V gene (reference sequence). The CDR3 length is 14 residues. The ends lost 5 bases at V and 4 bases at J; junction bases unmatched: 6. The CDR3 region has the DNA TGCAGTGCTGGGTCGGGACTAGCGTCAGATACGCAGTATTTT. Protein sequence: CSAGSGLASDTQYF.

This clonotype has a count of ten or more. The chain couples TRBV29-1 to TRBJ2-1; D ambiguous. Germline V gene sequence: CDR1 SQVTM, CDR2 ANQGSEA. Deletions cut 6 bases from V and 10 bases from J, with 16 bases between. There are 12 residues in the CDR3. CDR3 protein: CSVLGKIDEQFF. CDR3 in DNA: TGCAGCGTCCTGGGGAAGATAGACGAGCAGTTCTTC.

V and J are TRBV6-2 or TRBV6-3 and TRBJ2-1; 7 bases are shared with TRBD2. The V and J ends lost 4 bases and 4 bases, in that order; junction bases with no gene match: 13. This CDR3 has 17 amino acids. Germline values: CDR1 MNHEY, CDR2 SVGEGT. CDR3 protein: CASSSRRGRPYYNEQFF. The DNA for the CDR3 is TGTGCCAGCAGTTCTCGGCGCGGGAGACCTTATTACAATGAGCAGTTCTTC.

This clonotype was seen only a few times. J is TRBJ1-1 and V is TRBV20-1; no firm D call. This CDR3 contains 13 residues. Per the germline V gene, CDR1 is DFQATT and CDR2 is SNEGSKA (reference sequence). The V end lost 6 bases, the J end lost 5 bases, and 16 bases lay between the germline ends. CDR3 in amino acids: CSANVGKGTEAFF. CDR3 coding DNA: TGCAGTGCCAATGTAGGGAAAGGAACTGAAGCTTTCTTT.

This clonotype was detected a few times. The genes are TRBV11-2 and TRBJ2-1; 11 nucleotides align to TRBD2. In germline, CDR1 is SGHAT, CDR2 FQNNGV. V lost 1 base and J lost 9; bases outside the gene matches: 8. This CDR3 is 16 amino acids long. The CDR3 is CASSLALAGVRGEQFF. CDR3 bases: TGTGCCAGCAGCTTAGCACTAGCGGGGGTAAGGGGTGAGCAGTTCTTC.

This clonotype has a count of ten or more. The chain combines TRBV9 with TRBJ1-4; perhaps TRBD1 as D (5 bases). V gave up 2 bases and J gave up 8 bases, with 13 bases separating them. The V gene's germline CDR1 is SGDLS and CDR2 YYNGEE. This CDR3 region has 14 residues. For the CDR3, the DNA is TGTGCCAGCAGCGTTTCCGGGACCGTGGAAAAACTGTTTTTT. As protein: CASSVSGTVEKLFF.

This clonotype was seen only a few times. The CDR3 bases are TGTGCCAGCAGCCAAGAATGGCAAGAGACCCAGTACTTC. It translates to CASSQEWQETQYF. This chain joins TRBV14 and TRBJ2-5; D gene ambiguous. Germline V gives CDR1 SGHDN, CDR2 FVKESK. Trimming pared 0 bases from V and 2 bases from J, leaving 4 bases between. CDR3 length: 13 amino acids.